This TCR beta chain stems from a study of T cell responses to AZD1222 COVID-19 vaccine. On the study more broadly: Pooling covered second doses at about 4 or about 12 weeks. Findings and limits, study-wide: Distributed over spike, vaccine-associated CD4 TCRs predominated at 160-218 and 743-854. Spike-specific TCR depth and breadth grew after two AZD1222 doses. Donors were chiefly white British, with a greater number of females, and clonal diversity was perhaps underestimated.

About this clone itself: Its antigen is unidentified.

Sequencing used immunoSEQ multiplex PCR; TCRdb keeps in-frame clones, though not all of them. The data show 60,000 to 65,000 clones, more than 70% seen once. This CDR3 is 15 amino acids long. The germline gives CDR1 LGHNT, CDR2 FRNRAP. Deletions cut 1 base from V and 7 bases from J, with 16 bases between. Here the sequenced sample was peripheral blood, taken on day 0 of AZD1222 vaccination. The receptor's source is an adult in good health. The rearrangement joins TRBV12-5 to TRBJ2-5; D not certain. CDR3 in DNA: TGTGCTAGTGGTTTGGACGAAGGCGTCGGTCGGACCCAGTACTTC. It specifies CASGLDEGVGRTQYF.